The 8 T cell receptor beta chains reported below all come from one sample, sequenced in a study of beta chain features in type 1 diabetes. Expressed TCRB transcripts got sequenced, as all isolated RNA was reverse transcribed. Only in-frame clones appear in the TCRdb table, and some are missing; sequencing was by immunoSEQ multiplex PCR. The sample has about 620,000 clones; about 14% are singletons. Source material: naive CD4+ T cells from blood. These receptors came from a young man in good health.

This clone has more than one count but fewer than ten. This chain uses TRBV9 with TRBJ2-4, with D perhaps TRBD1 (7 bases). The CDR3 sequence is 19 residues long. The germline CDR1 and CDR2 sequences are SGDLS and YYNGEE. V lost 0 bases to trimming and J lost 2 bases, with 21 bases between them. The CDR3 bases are TGTGCCAGCAGCGTAGCTCACGGCAGGGGGGCTCTACCCAAAAACATTCAGTACTTC. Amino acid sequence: CASSVAHGRGALPKNIQYF.

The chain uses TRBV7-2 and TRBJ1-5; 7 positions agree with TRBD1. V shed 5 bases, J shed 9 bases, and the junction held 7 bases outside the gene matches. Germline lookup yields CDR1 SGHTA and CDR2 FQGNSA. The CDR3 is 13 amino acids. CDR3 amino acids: CASSVQGFGPQHF. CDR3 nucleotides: TGTGCCAGCAGCGTACAGGGGTTTGGGCCCCAGCATTTT.

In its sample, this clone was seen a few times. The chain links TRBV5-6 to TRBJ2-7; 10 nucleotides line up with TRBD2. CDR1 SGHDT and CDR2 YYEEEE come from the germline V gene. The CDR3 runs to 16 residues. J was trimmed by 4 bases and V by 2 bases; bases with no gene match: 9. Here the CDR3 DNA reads TGTGCCAGCAGCTTCGCCCCAGCGGGGGGGATTTACGAGCAGTACTTC. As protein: CASSFAPAGGIYEQYF.

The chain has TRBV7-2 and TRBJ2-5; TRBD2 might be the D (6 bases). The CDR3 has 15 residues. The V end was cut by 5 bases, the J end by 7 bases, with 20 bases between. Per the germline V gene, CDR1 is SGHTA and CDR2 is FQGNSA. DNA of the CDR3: TGTGCCAGCAGCCCCGGTCACGCCCGGGGAGGGACCCAGTACTTC. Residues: CASSPGHARGGTQYF.

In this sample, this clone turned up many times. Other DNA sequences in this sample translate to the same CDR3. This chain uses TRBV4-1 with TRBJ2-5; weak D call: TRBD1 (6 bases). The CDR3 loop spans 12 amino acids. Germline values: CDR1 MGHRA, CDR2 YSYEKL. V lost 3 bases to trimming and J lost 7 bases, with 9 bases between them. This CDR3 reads CASSHPRGTQYF. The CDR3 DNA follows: TGCGCCAGCAGCCACCCCAGGGGGACCCAGTACTTC.

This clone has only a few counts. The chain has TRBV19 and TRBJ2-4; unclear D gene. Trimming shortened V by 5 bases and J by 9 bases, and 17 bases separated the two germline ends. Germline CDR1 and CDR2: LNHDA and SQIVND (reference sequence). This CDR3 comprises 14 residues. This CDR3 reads CASSRLDGAPIQYF. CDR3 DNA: TGTGCCAGTAGTCGTCTGGACGGAGCCCCCATTCAGTACTTC.

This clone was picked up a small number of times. CDR3 DNA: TGTGCCAGCAGCTTAGACCTGCCAGCCAGGGGGGAGACCCAGTACTTC. It is translated as CASSLDLPARGETQYF. This chain joins TRBV7-9 and TRBJ2-5, with 7 bases that match TRBD1. CDR1 and CDR2 (germline): SEHNR, FQNEAQ (reference sequence). The ends lost 1 base at V and 5 bases at J; junction bases unmatched: 10. This CDR3 region has 16 residues.

CDR3 nucleotide sequence: TGTGCCAGCAGCTTGGGACAGATAGGCTACACCTTC. This translates into CASSLGQIGYTF. V is TRBV5-8 and J is TRBJ1-2; the D gene is possibly TRBD1 (5 bases). The germline V gene has CDR1 SGHTS and CDR2 YDEGEE. This CDR3 contains 12 residues. Trimming pared 0 bases from V and 8 bases from J, leaving 8 bases between.